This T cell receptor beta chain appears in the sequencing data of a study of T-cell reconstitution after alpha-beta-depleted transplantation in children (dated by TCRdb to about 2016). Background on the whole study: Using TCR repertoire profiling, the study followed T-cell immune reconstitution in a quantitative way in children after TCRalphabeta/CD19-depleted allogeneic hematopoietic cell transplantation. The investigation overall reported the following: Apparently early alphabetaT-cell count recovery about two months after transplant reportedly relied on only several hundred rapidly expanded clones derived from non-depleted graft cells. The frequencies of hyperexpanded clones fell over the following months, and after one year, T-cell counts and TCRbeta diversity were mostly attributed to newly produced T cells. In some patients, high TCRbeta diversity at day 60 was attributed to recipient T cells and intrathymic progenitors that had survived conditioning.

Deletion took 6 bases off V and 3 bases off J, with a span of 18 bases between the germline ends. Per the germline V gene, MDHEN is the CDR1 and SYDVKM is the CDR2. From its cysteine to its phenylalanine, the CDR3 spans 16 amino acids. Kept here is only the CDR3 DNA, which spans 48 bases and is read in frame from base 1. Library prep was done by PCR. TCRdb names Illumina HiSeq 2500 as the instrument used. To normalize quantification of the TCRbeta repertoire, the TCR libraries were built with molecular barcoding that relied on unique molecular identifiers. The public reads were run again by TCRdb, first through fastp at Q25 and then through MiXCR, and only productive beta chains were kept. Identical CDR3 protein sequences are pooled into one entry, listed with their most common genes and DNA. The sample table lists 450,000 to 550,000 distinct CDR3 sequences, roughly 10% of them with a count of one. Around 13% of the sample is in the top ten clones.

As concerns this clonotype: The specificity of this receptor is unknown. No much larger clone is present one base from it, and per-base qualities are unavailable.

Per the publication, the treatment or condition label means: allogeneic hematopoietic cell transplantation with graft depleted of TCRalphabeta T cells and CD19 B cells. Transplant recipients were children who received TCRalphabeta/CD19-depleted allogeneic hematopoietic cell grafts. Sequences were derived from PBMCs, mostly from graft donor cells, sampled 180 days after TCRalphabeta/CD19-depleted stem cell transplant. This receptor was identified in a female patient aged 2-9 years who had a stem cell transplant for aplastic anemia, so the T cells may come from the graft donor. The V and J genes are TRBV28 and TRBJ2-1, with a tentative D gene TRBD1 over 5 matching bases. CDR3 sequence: CASSRMARVGYNEQFF. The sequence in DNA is TGTGCCAGCAGCCGAATGGCCAGGGTAGGCTACAATGAGCAGTTCTTC.